This TCR beta chain was sequenced in a study of blood T cells in healthy people across ages. CDR3 length: 15 residues. V was cut by 6 bases and J by 2 bases, with 17 bases left in between. Per the germline V gene, CDR1 is MDHEN and CDR2 is SYDVKM. Each donor's blood draw was 8.5 to 10 milliliters of peripheral blood. Samples had at least 6 million PBMCs isolated from them. Then a second PCR, running roughly 7 to 11 cycles, was carried out with a sample-barcoded 5' primer and a J-beta primer mix. Each TCR beta cDNA got a 12-nucleotide random molecular identifier. Every sample produced at least 2.5 million CDR3-containing paired-end reads. TCRdb re-analysed the 5' RACE reads in MiXCR, keeping a single row per CDR3 protein. This table holds about 780,000 distinct CDR3 sequences, 35% to 60% found once.

The sequenced sample consisted of blood. The V call is TRBV28, the J call TRBJ2-7; possible D gene TRBD1, 6 bases. This clonotype was sampled from a man older than 75 in good health. The CDR3 DNA follows: TGTGCCAGCAGACGCCCCGGGACAAACACCTACGAGCAGTACTTC. This codes for CASRRPGTNTYEQYF.